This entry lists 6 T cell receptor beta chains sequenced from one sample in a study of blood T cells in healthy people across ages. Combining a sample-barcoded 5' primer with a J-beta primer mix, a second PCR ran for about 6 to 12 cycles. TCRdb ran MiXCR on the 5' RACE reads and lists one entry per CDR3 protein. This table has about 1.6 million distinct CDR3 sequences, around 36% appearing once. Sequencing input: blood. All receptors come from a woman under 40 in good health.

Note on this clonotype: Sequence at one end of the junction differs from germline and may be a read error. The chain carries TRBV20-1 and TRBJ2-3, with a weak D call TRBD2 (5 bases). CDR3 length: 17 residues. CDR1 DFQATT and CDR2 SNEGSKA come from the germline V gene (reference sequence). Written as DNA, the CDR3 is TGCAGTGTTAGAGAGGGATCTGGTTGGTCTAGCACAGATACGCAGTATTTT. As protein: CSVREGSGWSSTDTQYF.

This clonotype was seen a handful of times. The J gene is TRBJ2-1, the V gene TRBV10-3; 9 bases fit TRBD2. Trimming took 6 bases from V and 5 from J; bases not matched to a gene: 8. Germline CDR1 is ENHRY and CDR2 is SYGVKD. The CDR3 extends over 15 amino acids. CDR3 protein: CAISLELAGNNEQFF. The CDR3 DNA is TGTGCCATCAGCTTGGAGCTAGCGGGGAACAATGAGCAGTTCTTC.

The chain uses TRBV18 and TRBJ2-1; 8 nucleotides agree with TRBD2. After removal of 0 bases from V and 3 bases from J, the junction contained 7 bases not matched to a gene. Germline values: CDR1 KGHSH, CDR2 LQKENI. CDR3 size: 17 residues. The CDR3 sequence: CASSPPWSGGFYNEQFF. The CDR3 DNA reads TGTGCCAGCTCACCACCGTGGAGCGGGGGCTTCTACAATGAGCAGTTCTTC.

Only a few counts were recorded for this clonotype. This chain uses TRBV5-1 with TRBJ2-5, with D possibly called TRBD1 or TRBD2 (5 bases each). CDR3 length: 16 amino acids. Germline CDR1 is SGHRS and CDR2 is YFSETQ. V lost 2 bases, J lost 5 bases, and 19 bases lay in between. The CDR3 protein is CASSLGRGSGRETQYF. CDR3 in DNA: TGCGCCAGCAGCTTAGGACGGGGCTCCGGGCGGGAGACCCAGTACTTC.

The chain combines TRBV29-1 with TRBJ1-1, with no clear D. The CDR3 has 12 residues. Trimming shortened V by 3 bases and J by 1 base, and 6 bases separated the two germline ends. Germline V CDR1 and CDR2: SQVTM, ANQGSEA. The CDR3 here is CSVEERNTEAFF. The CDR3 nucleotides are TGCAGCGTTGAGGAGCGGAACACTGAAGCTTTCTTT.

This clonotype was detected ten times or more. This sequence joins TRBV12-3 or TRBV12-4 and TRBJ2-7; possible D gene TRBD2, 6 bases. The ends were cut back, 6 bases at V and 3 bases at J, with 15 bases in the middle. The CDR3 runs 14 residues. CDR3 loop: CASRRAGGSYEQYF. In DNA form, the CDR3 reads TGTGCCAGCAGGCGTGCCGGGGGAAGCTACGAGCAGTACTTC.